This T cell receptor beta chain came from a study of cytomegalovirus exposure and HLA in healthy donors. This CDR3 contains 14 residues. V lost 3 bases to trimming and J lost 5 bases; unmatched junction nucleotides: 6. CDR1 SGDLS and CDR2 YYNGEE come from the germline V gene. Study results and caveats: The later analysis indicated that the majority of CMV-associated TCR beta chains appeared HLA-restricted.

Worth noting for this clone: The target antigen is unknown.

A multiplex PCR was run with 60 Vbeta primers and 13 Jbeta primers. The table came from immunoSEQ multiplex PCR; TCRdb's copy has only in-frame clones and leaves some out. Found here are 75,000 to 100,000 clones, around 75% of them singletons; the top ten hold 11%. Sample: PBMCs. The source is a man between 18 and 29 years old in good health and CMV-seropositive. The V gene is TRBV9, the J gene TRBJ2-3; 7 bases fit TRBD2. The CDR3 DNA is TGTGCCAGCAGCGCCCCGGGGGGAATAGATACGCAGTATTTT. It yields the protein CASSAPGGIDTQYF.